Below are 8 T cell receptor beta chains sequenced from a single sample in a study of human T cells and chemical hapten exposure. The time point is: patch test 3, about 24 weeks after DPC sensitization. Treatment reported: therapeutic diphenylcyclopropenone sensitization with weekly scalp DPC. TCRdb fed the RACE reads into MiXCR, producing one record per CDR3 protein. This sample has tens of thousands of distinct CDR3 sequences, with approximately 13% found just once. The sequencing used whole blood, collected in connection with sensitization to the hapten diphenylcyclopropenone (DPC). The receptors were gathered from a woman in her forties or fifties with alopecia areata. Some clones in this sample may be carry-over from other donors' samples.

This clonotype has ten or more counts. The chain uses TRBV27 and TRBJ1-1; weak D call: TRBD1 (5 bases). The germline CDR1 and CDR2 sequences are MNHEY and SMNVEV (reference sequence). CDR3 length equals 14 residues. V was pared by 2 bases and J by 5 bases, with 12 bases between. CDR3 amino acids: CASSLTFGGTEAFF. CDR3 nucleotide sequence: TGTGCCAGCAGTTTAACATTTGGGGGGACTGAAGCTTTCTTT.

This clonotype was counted at least ten times. The chain uses TRBV7-2 and TRBJ2-7, with D unclear. Germline V gene data show CDR1 as SGHTA and CDR2 as FQGNSA. This CDR3 spans 14 amino acids. The V end lost 2 bases, the J end lost 0 bases, and 8 bases lay between the germline ends. As DNA, the CDR3 is TGTGCCAGCAGCTTAAGGGTTAGCTCCTACGAGCAGTACTTC. Its protein is CASSLRVSSYEQYF.

V and J are TRBV6-2 or TRBV6-3 and TRBJ2-3, with 12 bases that match TRBD2. The CDR3 length is 17 residues. V dropped 1 base and J dropped 2; count of bases not matched to a gene: 4. Germline-derived CDR1 and CDR2 are MNHEY and SVGEGT. Here the CDR3 reads CASSYLASGRATDTQYF. CDR3 sequence (DNA): TGTGCCAGCAGTTACTTGGCTAGCGGGAGGGCCACAGATACGCAGTATTTT.

This clonotype was observed many times. The chain recombines TRBV3-1 with TRBJ1-1; 7 bases line up with TRBD1. The germline gives CDR1 LGHDT, CDR2 YNNKEL (reference sequence). The CDR3 has 16 residues. V trimming: 1 base; J trimming: 1 base; junction bases outside the gene matches: 6. The CDR3 reads CASSQGRGGQNTEAFF. The CDR3 DNA follows: TGTGCCAGCAGCCAAGGGAGAGGGGGCCAGAACACTGAAGCTTTCTTT.

This clonotype has at least ten counts. This chain joins TRBV5-1 and TRBJ1-4; 11 bases line up with TRBD1. V gave up 4 bases and J gave up 2 bases; unmatched junction bases: 1. The CDR3 has 15 residues. Germline V CDR1 and CDR2: SGHRS, YFSETQ. DNA of the CDR3: TGCGCCAGCAGCCGGGACAGGGGGACTAATGAAAAACTGTTTTTT. Protein product: CASSRDRGTNEKLFF.

This clonotype came up a few times. V is TRBV6-5 and J is TRBJ2-1; 9 bases match TRBD1. Per the germline V gene, CDR1 is MNHEY and CDR2 is SVGAGI. This CDR3 comprises 15 residues. The V segment lost 6 bases and the J segment 5 bases; nucleotides outside the gene matches: 8. The CDR3 here is CASRQDRGGDNEQFF. CDR3 in DNA: TGTGCCAGCAGACAGGACAGGGGCGGGGACAATGAGCAGTTCTTC.

This chain joins TRBV9 and TRBJ2-7; 9 positions match TRBD2. CDR3 length: 15 residues. Looked up from germline, CDR1 is SGDLS and CDR2 is YYNGEE. J lost 6 bases, V lost 4 bases, and 11 bases had no gene match. CDR3 sequence: CASSPDPGLAREQYF. As DNA, the CDR3 is TGTGCCAGCAGCCCCGATCCGGGACTAGCACGCGAGCAGTACTTC. Using reference TRBV9 and TRBJ2-7 for the parts outside the CDR3, the full variable domain is DSGVTQTPKHLITATGQRVTLRCSPRSGDLSVYWYQQSLDQGLQFLIQYYNGEERAKGNILERFSAQQFPDLHSELNLSSLELGDSALYFCASSPDPGLAREQYFGPGTRLTVT.

The rearrangement uses TRBV7-8 and TRBJ2-3; a weak D match, TRBD2 (6 bases). The CDR3 has 17 residues. Germline CDR1 SGHVS, CDR2 FQNEAQ. The germline V and J ends were trimmed by 2 bases and 0 bases, with 15 bases remaining between them. In DNA, the CDR3 is TGTGCCAGCAGCTTATGGTATAGCGGAGCTAGCACAGATACGCAGTATTTT. Encoded protein: CASSLWYSGASTDTQYF.